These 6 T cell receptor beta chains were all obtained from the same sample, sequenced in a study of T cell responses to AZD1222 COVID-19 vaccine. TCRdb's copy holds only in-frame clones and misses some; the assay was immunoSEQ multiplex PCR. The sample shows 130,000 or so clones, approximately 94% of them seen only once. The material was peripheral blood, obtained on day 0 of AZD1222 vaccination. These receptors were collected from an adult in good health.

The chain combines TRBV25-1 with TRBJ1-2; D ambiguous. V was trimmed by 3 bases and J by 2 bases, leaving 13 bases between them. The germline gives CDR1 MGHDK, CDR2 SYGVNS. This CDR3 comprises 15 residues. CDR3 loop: CASSESGQLNYGYTF. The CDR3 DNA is TGTGCCAGCAGTGAGTCTGGGCAGCTGAACTATGGCTACACCTTC.

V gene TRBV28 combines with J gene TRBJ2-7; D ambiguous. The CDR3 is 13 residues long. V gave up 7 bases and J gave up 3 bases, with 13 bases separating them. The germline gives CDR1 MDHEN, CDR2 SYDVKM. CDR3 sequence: CASTDPTSYEQYF. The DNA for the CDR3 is TGTGCCAGCACTGATCCCACCAGCTACGAGCAGTACTTC.

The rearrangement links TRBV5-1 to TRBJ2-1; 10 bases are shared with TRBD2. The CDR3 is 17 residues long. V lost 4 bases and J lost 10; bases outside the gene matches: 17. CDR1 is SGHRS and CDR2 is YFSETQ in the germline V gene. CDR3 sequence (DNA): TGCGCCAGCAGCCCACCCCTAGCGGGAGTGGCTGTAGAAGAGCAGTTCTTC. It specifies CASSPPLAGVAVEEQFF.

The CDR3 DNA reads as TGTGCCAGCAGCTGGGGACAGGGGAATCAGCCCCAGCATTTT. It translates to CASSWGQGNQPQHF. The chain uses TRBV7-9 and TRBJ1-5, with 10 bases identical to TRBD1. Trimming removed 4 bases from V and 4 bases from J; junction bases left unmatched: 1. This CDR3 has 14 amino acids. Germline lookup yields CDR1 SEHNR and CDR2 FQNEAQ (reference sequence). Drawing the rest from reference TRBV7-9 and TRBJ1-5, the complete variable domain is DTGVSQNPRHKITKRGQNVTFRCDPISEHNRLYWYRQTLGQGPEFLTYFQNEAQLEKSRLLSDRFSAERPKGSFSTLEIQRTEQGDSAMYLCASSWGQGNQPQHFGDGTRLSIL.

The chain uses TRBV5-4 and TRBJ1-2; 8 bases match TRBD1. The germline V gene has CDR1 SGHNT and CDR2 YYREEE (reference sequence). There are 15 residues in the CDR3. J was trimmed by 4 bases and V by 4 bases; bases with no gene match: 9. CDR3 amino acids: CASSRASGTGYGYTF. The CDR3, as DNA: TGTGCCAGCAGCCGAGCATCCGGGACAGGCTATGGCTACACCTTC. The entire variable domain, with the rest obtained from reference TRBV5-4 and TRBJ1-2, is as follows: ETGVTQSPTHLIKTRGQQVTLRCSSQSGHNTVSWYQQALGQGPQFIFQYYREEENGRGNFPPRFSGLQFPNYSSELNVNALELDDSALYLCASSRASGTGYGYTFGSGTRLTVV.

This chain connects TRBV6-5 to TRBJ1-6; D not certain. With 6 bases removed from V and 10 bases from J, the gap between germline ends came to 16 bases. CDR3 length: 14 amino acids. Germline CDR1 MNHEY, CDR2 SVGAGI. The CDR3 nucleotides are TGTGCCAGCAGAGATATTACAGTGAGATCACCCCTCCACTTT. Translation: CASRDITVRSPLHF.